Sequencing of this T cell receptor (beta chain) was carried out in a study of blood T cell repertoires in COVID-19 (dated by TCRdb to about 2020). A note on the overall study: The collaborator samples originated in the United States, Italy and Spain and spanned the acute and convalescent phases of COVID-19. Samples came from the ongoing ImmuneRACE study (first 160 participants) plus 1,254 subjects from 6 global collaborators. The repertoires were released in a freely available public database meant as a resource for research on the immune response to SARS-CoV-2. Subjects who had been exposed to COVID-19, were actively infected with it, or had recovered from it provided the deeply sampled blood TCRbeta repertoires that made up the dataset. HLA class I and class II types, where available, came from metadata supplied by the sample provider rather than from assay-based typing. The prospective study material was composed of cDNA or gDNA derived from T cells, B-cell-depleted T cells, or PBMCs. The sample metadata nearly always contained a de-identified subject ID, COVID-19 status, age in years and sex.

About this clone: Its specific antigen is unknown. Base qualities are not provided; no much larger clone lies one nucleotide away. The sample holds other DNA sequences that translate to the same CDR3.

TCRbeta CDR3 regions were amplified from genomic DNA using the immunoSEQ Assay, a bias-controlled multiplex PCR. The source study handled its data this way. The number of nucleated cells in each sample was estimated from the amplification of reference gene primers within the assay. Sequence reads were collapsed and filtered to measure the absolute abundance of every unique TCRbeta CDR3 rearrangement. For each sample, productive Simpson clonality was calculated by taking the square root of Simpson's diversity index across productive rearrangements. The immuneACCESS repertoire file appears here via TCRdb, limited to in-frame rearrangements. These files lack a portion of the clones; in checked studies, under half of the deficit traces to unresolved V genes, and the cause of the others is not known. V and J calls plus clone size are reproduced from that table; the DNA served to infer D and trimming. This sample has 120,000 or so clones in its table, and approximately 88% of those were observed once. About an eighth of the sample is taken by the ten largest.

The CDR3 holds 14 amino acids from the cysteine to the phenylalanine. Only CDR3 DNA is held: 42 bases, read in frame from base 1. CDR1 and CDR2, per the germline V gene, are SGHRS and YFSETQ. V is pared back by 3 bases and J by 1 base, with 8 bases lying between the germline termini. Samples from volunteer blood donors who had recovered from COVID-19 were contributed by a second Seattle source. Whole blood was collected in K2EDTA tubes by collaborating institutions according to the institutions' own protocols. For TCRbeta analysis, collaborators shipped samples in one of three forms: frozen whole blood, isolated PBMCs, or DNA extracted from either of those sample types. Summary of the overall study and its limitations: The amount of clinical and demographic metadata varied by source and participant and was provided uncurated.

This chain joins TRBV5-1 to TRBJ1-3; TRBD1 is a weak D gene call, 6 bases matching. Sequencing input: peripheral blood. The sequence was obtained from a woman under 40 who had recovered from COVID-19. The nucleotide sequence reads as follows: TGCGCCAGCAGCTCAGGGGCTTCTGGAAACACCATATATTTT. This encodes CASSSGASGNTIYF.